Following are 10 T cell receptor beta chains from one sample sequenced in a study of response to subunit inactivated influenza vaccine. TCRdb re-derived calls from the RT-PCR reads in MiXCR, one entry per CDR3 protein. Of roughly 670,000 distinct CDR3 sequences in the sample, roughly 15% are singletons; the top ten hold around 7.6%. The specimen was PBMCs from blood, collected 14 to 15 days before vaccination. These receptors were collected from a man aged 45-65 years who received an inactivated influenza vaccine.

This clonotype was observed many times. This chain connects TRBV30 to TRBJ2-2; 7 nucleotides align to TRBD1. J lost 1 base, V lost 2 bases, and 13 bases had no gene match. Germline lookup yields CDR1 GTSNPN and CDR2 SVGIG (reference sequence). The CDR3 is 18 residues long. The CDR3 DNA is TGTGCCTGGAGTCCCTTTGGGGTGAGGGGGCGGAACACCGGGGAGCTGTTTTTT. This encodes CAWSPFGVRGRNTGELFF.

The genes are TRBV11-2 and TRBJ2-3, with D perhaps TRBD2 (6 bases). CDR3 size: 16 residues. V gave up 1 base and J gave up 5 bases, with 16 bases separating them. Looked up from germline, CDR1 is SGHAT and CDR2 is FQNNGV. CDR3 sequence: CASSLAAGFGVDTQYF. CDR3 bases: TGTGCCAGCAGCTTAGCTGCGGGATTTGGAGTAGATACGCAGTATTTT.

The genes are TRBV12-3 or TRBV12-4 and TRBJ1-6; maybe TRBD1 (5 bases). CDR3 size: 14 residues. Trimming took off 5 bases at V and 10 bases at J, with 15 bases between the two ends. CDR3 sequence: CASSQTVTRSPLHF. CDR3 DNA sequence: TGTGCCAGCAGTCAGACAGTCACAAGGTCACCCCTCCACTTT.

In DNA, the CDR3 is TGCGCCAGCAGCCAAGATCCCGGGGACTACGAGCAGTACTTC. As protein: CASSQDPGDYEQYF. V is TRBV4-3 and J is TRBJ2-7, with D maybe TRBD2 (5 bases). Trimming removed 0 bases from V and 3 bases from J, with 9 bases in between. Germline CDR1 and CDR2: LGHNA and YSLEER. The CDR3 totals 14 residues.

A remark on this clonotype: One end of the junction is discordant with germline, which a read error may explain. The V and J genes are TRBV20-1 and TRBJ2-3, with D unresolved. The CDR3 loop spans 16 amino acids. CDR1 is DFQATT and CDR2 is SNEGSKA in the germline V gene (reference sequence). DNA for the CDR3: TGCTGTGCTAGAGTTATTGGGGTTTCTCGCACAGATACGCAGTATTTT. Amino acids: CCARVIGVSRTDTQYF.

This chain connects TRBV15 to TRBJ2-1; D may be TRBD2 (6 bases). V gave up 3 bases and J gave up 3 bases, with 9 bases separating them. From germline, CDR1 is LNHNV and CDR2 YYDKDF (reference sequence). The CDR3 sequence is 14 residues long. In nucleotides, the CDR3 is TGTGCCACCAGCAGGCGGGGAAACTACAATGAGCAGTTCTTC. It encodes CATSRRGNYNEQFF.

This chain links TRBV20-1 with TRBJ2-1; D not certain. Germline values: CDR1 DFQATT, CDR2 SNEGSKA (reference sequence). This CDR3 is 14 amino acids long. V lost 5 bases and J 0 bases, leaving 11 bases between the germline ends. The CDR3 DNA sequence: TGCAGTGCTCCGGACGTGAGCTCCTACAATGAGCAGTTCTTC. Protein: CSAPDVSSYNEQFF.

This clonotype was recorded many times. V gene TRBV29-1 combines with J gene TRBJ2-6; D is unclear. Germline V gives CDR1 SQVTM, CDR2 ANQGSEA. The CDR3 consists of 12 residues. The CDR3 DNA sequence: TGCAGTGTCGGCTCTGGGGCCAACGTCCTGACTTTC. Translated, it gives CSVGSGANVLTF. Full variable domain (rest looked up from reference TRBV29-1 and TRBJ2-6): SAVISQKPSRDICQRGTSLTIQCQVDSQVTMMFWYRQQPGQSLTLIATANQGSEATYESGFVIDKFPISRPNLTFSTLTVSNMSPEDSSIYLCSVGSGANVLTFGAGSRLTVL.

This clonotype was seen repeatedly, ten times or more. This chain connects TRBV28 to TRBJ2-7; D not certain. The CDR3 length is 16 residues. The germline V and J ends were trimmed by 6 bases and 2 bases, with 20 bases remaining between them. CDR1 and CDR2 from the germline V gene are MDHEN and SYDVKM. CDR3 amino acids: CASRPPVGPGTYEQYF. CDR3 nucleotides: TGTGCCAGCAGACCCCCCGTCGGCCCTGGGACCTACGAGCAGTACTTC.

In this sample, this clonotype turned up a few times. The chain is built from TRBV10-3 and TRBJ1-1; D gene uncertain. Germline V gene data show CDR1 as ENHRY and CDR2 as SYGVKD. Between the trimmed V and J ends, which lost 9 bases and 0 bases, there was a span of 14 bases. CDR3 length: 14 amino acids. DNA of the CDR3: TGTGCCATATCCCAGTCAGCCCTGAACACTGAAGCTTTCTTT. This gives the protein CAISQSALNTEAFF.